This T cell receptor (beta chain) was documented in a study of identical twins. General study results and limits: Memory repertoires showed no such pattern, whereas abundant cord blood beta clonotypes carried fewer insertions. Excess sharing between twins was weaker in beta out-of-frame sequences. Out-of-frame alpha sequences that twins shared showed excess low generation probability.

The cDNA had a unique molecular identifier and a template-switch universal primer site. TCRdb re-called the 5' RACE reads with MiXCR, one entry per CDR3 protein. This repertoire shows about 220,000 distinct CDR3 sequences, less than 9.5% found once; its top ten account for approximately 5.1%. This clonotype was picked up many times. Its target is unknown. The sequence came from a woman aged 18-29 years in good health. Source material: memory (CD45RO+) T cells sorted from blood.

The DNA for the CDR3 is TGTGCCAGCAGTAACAGGGGGCGATATCAGCCCCAGCATTTT. Residues: CASSNRGRYQPQHF. The rearrangement uses TRBV27 and TRBJ1-5; 9 nucleotides align to TRBD1. CDR1 and CDR2 (germline): MNHEY, SMNVEV (reference sequence). This CDR3 region has 14 residues. V lost 5 bases and J lost 5; bases outside the gene matches: 4.